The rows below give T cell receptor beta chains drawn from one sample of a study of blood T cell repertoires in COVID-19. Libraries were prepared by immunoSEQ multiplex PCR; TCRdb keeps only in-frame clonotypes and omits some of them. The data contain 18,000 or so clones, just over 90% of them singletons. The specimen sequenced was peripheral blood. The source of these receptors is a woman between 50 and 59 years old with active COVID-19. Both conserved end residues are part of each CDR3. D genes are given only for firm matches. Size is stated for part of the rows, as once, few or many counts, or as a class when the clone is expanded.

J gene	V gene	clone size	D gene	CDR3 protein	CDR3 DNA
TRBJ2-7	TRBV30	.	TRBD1	CAWTPTGNSYEQYF	TGTGCCTGGACCCCGACAGGGAATTCCTACGAGCAGTACTTC
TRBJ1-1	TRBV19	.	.	CASSNRRNTEAFF	TGTGCCAGTAGCAACAGGAGGAACACTGAAGCTTTCTTT
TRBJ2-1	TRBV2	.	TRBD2	CASSVLAGAYNEQFF	TGTGCCAGCAGTGTCTTAGCGGGTGCCTACAATGAGCAGTTCTTC
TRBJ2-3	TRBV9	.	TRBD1	CASSPPPGTEADTQYF	TGTGCCAGCAGCCCTCCTCCCGGGACAGAAGCAGATACGCAGTATTTT
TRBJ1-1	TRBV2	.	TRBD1	CASSGDRVNPLRGAFF	TGTGCCAGCAGTGGCGACAGGGTGAACCCCCTCCGGGGAGCTTTCTTT
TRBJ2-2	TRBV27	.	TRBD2	CASRPRGGAGELFF	TGTGCCAGCAGGCCCCGGGGGGGGGCCGGGGAGCTGTTTTTT
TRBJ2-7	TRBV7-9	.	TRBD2	CASSLPTSDIYEQYF	TGTGCCAGCAGCTTACCTACTAGCGATATCTACGAGCAGTACTTC
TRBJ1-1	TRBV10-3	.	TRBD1	CATRDRPAEAFF	TGTGCCACCAGGGACAGGCCAGCAGAAGCTTTCTTT
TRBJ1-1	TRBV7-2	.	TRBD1	CASSLRTGSEAFF	TGTGCCAGCAGCCTCCGGACAGGGAGTGAAGCTTTCTTT
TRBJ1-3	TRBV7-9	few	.	CASSRQVSSGNTIYF	TGTGCCAGCAGTCGACAGGTCAGCTCTGGAAACACCATATATTTT
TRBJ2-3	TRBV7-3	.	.	CASSFGGSTDTQYF	TGTGCCAGCAGCTTCGGCGGTAGCACAGATACGCAGTATTTT
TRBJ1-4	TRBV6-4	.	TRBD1	CASSRDRGGEKLFF	TGTGCCAGCTCCCGGGACAGGGGAGGGGAAAAACTGTTTTTT
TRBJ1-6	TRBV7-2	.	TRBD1	CASSLVRSGTGHSPLHF	TGTGCCAGCAGCTTAGTCCGGTCAGGGACAGGGCATTCACCCCTCCACTTT
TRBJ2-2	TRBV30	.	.	CAWSSPGSGDTGELFF	TGTGCCTGGAGTTCCCCCGGGTCAGGGGACACCGGGGAGCTGTTTTTT
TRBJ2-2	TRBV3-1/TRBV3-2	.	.	CASSLNTGELFF	TGTGCCAGCAGCCTAAACACCGGGGAGCTGTTTTTT
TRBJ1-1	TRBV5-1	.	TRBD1	CASSTQGAGTEAFF	TGCGCCAGCAGCACCCAGGGGGCTGGGACTGAAGCTTTCTTT
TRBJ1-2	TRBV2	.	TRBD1	CASSPGQINYGYTF	TGTGCCAGCAGTCCGGGACAGATTAACTATGGCTACACCTTC
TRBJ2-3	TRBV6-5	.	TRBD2	CASSYQTSGTDTQYF	TGTGCCAGCAGTTACCAGACTAGCGGGACGGATACGCAGTATTTT
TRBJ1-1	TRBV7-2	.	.	CASSLRGARNTEAFF	TGTGCCAGCAGCTTACGGGGGGCGAGAAACACTGAAGCTTTCTTT
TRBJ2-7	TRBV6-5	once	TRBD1	CASSSTDRAYEQYF	TGTGCCAGCAGTTCCACGGACAGGGCTTACGAGCAGTACTTC
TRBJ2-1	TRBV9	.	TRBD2	CASSELASSYNEQFF	TGTGCCAGCAGCGAACTAGCGAGCTCCTACAATGAGCAGTTCTTC
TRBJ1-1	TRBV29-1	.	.	CSVEVPGRTEAFF	TGCAGCGTTGAAGTTCCGGGAAGGACTGAAGCTTTCTTT
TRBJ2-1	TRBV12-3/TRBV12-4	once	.	CASRSLTYNEQFF	TGTGCCAGCAGGTCCCTTACCTACAATGAGCAGTTCTTC
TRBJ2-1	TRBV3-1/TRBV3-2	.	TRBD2	CASSPPPSGRPLENEQFF	TGTGCCAGCAGCCCCCCCCCTAGCGGGAGGCCGTTAGAAAATGAGCAGTTCTTC
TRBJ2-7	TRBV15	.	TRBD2	CASARGSGSNEQYF	TGTGCCTCGGCTCGGGGTAGCGGGAGCAACGAGCAGTACTTC
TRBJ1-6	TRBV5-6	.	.	CASSLKGQRLHSPLHF	TGTGCCAGCAGCTTGAAAGGACAGAGGCTGCATTCACCCCTCCACTTT
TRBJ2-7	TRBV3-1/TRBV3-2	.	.	CASSRGGRSSYEQYF	TGTGCCAGCAGCCGGGGGGGGCGGAGCTCCTACGAGCAGTACTTC
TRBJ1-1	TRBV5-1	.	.	CASSLGGGNTEAFF	TGCGCCAGCAGCTTGGGAGGCGGTAACACTGAAGCTTTCTTT
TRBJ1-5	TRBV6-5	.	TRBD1	CASRPDRDQPQHF	TGTGCCAGCAGGCCGGACAGGGATCAGCCCCAGCATTTT
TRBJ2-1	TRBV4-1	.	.	CASSQDSLYEQFF	TGCGCCAGCAGCCAAGATTCTTTATATGAGCAGTTCTTC
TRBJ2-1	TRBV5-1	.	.	CASSAGTGYEQFF	TGCGCCAGCAGCGCGGGGACGGGGTATGAGCAGTTCTTC
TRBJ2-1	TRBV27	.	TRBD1	CASSQDRGKTNEQFF	TGTGCCAGCAGCCAAGACAGGGGAAAGACCAATGAGCAGTTCTTC
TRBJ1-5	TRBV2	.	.	CASRTGDNNQPQHF	TGTGCCAGCAGGACGGGGGATAACAATCAGCCCCAGCATTTT
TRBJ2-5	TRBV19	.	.	CASSIRQGREETQYF	TGTGCCAGTAGTATTCGGCAGGGTAGGGAAGAGACCCAGTACTTC
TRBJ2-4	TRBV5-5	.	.	CASSRLDTNKNIQYF	TGTGCCAGCAGCCGTCTCGACACAAATAAAAACATTCAGTACTTC
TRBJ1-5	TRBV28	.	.	CASSPPIGRGAQHF	TGTGCCAGCAGCCCCCCCATCGGTCGGGGGGCCCAGCATTTT
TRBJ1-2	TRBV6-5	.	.	CASSPLGGRSTF	TGTGCCAGCAGTCCCCTAGGGGGAAGATCCACCTTC
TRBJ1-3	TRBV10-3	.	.	CAISERGLTGNTIYF	TGTGCCATCAGTGAGAGGGGATTAACTGGAAACACCATATATTTT
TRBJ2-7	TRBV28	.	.	CASSPPGEYEQYF	TGTGCCAGCAGTCCCCCCGGGGAGTACGAGCAGTACTTC
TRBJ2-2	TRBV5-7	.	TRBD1	CASSATGANTGELFF	TGTGCCAGCAGCGCCACAGGGGCGAACACCGGGGAGCTGTTTTTT
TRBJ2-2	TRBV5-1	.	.	CASSLAGVSTGELFF	TGCGCCAGCAGCTTGGCCGGGGTTAGCACCGGGGAGCTGTTTTTT
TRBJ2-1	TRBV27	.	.	CASSKQTYNEQFF	TGTGCCAGCAGTAAACAGACGTACAATGAGCAGTTCTTC
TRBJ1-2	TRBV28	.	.	CASSLFGQIYGYTF	TGTGCCAGCAGTTTATTCGGACAGATCTATGGCTACACCTTC
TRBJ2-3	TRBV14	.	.	CASSRGALNTDTQYF	TGTGCCAGCAGTCGCGGGGCACTAAACACAGATACGCAGTATTTT
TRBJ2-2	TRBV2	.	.	CASSESLVTGELFF	TGTGCCAGCAGTGAAAGCTTAGTCACCGGGGAGCTGTTTTTT